This T cell receptor (beta chain) was recorded in a study of CD8 T cells in Susac syndrome. The study's findings and limits: The study acknowledged a relatively small number of individuals in its TCR sequencing and HLA analysis.

An amount of RNA that ranged from roughly 0.45 to 1 ug was reverse transcribed with random hexamers. MiXCR, run by TCRdb on the immunoSEQ multiplex PCR reads, gives a single entry per CDR3 protein. Of tens of thousands of distinct CDR3 sequences listed, roughly 93% are singletons. With regard to this clonotype: Its antigen is currently unknown. One end of the junction does not line up with germline, which may come from a read error.

This receptor was identified in a human donor in good health. The sample consisted of CD8+ T cells from PBMCs.

CDR3 loop: CSAAGTHF. The CDR3 bases are TGCAGTGCTGCAGGGACCCACTTT. J is TRBJ1-1 and V is TRBV20-1, with a possible D match to TRBD1 (5 bases). Germline V gene lookup returns CDR1 DFQATT and CDR2 SNEGSKA (reference sequence). The CDR3 length is 8 residues.